This TCR beta chain was recorded in a study of T cells in localized non-small cell lung cancer. This clone was counted a few times. Its cognate antigen is unknown. Clones were read by immunoSEQ multiplex PCR, and TCRdb kept only the in-frame ones, dropping some. This sample has around 1,700 clones, with 35% to 40% found just once. Study results and caveats: Adjacent lung held a median 57 of the top 100 tumor clones. Uninvolved adjacent lung had higher T cell clonality than tumor and all other tissues. Sequencing covered just one tumor region, so heterogeneity cannot be ruled out. The study linked higher blood T cell density to longer overall survival.

This CDR3 has 16 residues. Germline V gives CDR1 LNHDA, CDR2 SQIVND (reference sequence). V shed 3 bases and J shed 0 bases, with 12 bases lying between them. The V gene is TRBV19, the J gene TRBJ2-4, with D possibly TRBD2 on 5 matching bases. The receptor comes from a woman aged 35-75 years with stage II lung adenocarcinoma. This specimen consisted of lung tumor tissue, obtained before any cancer treatment. CDR3 DNA sequence: TGTGCCAGTAGTATCGGTCCCGGGGTAGCCAAAAACATTCAGTACTTC. Protein product: CASSIGPGVAKNIQYF.